These 2 T cell receptor delta chains share one sample of origin, sequenced in a study of γδ T cells in repeated Plasmodium falciparum infection. TCRdb re-analyzed the multiplex PCR reads via CATT. Among more than 70,000 delta-chain clones listed, 0.9% to 1% were seen once. Bulk repertoires came from Vgamma9/Vdelta2+ or Vdelta2-negative gammadelta T cells flow-sorted from PBMC. Sequences were obtained from gamma-delta T cells from blood. Source of these receptors: a pool of human donors (malaria-infected and uninfected, not separated).

This clone was counted a few times. TCRdb's protein, taken from a much larger clone, differs from this DNA's translation at residue 17, likely owing to a read error; the protein displayed comes from the DNA. The chain uses TRDV1 and TRDJ1, with 7 positions matching TRDD3. Here the J gene was assigned by germline matching of the DNA, as TCRdb has none. There are 23 residues in the CDR3. V shed 0 bases, J shed 1 base, and the junction held 26 bases outside the gene matches. The germline CDR1 and CDR2 sequences are TSWWSYY and QGS. CDR3 bases: TGTGCTCTTGGGGAACTAATAAATTGCCCTTACAAATCTGGGGATATGGGCACCGATAAACTCATCTTT. It yields the protein CALGELINCPYKSGDMGTDKLIF.

The chain combines TRDV1 with TRDJ1; tentatively, D is TRDD2 or TRDD3 (7 bases each). The J gene was not available in TCRdb and was assigned here by matching the DNA to germline segments. The CDR3 runs to 22 residues. Germline values: CDR1 TSWWSYY, CDR2 QGS. Trimming took 3 bases from V and 0 from J, leaving 32 bases between them. CDR3 sequence reads: CALGDGRPSSITGDPNTDKLIF. CDR3 coding DNA: TGTGCTCTTGGGGACGGACGGCCTTCCTCCATAACTGGGGATCCGAACACCGATAAACTCATCTTT.